This TCR beta chain was identified in a study of OX40 agonist ivuxolimab in advanced cancers. The V and J ends lost 3 bases and 0 bases respectively, with 5 bases between them. Looked up from germline, CDR1 is MDHEN and CDR2 is SYDVKM. This CDR3 is built from 13 residues. Assay used: immunoSEQ multiplex PCR; TCRdb lists only in-frame clones, some missing. The table lists about 69,000 clones, more than 70% of them singletons. About this clone itself: Its specificity is not known.

Blood got drawn at baseline, again on cycle 4 day 1, and then on cycle 7 day 1. General study findings and limits: Some patients who did not respond also had low normalized T-cell clonal expansion.

This material consisted of CD4+ or CD8+ T cells sorted from blood, taken in a trial of the OX40 agonist ivuxolimab. This chain links TRBV28 with TRBJ1-2; D ambiguous. The receptor's source is an adult with an advanced solid tumor such as melanoma, head and neck, liver or kidney cancer. In DNA form, the CDR3 reads TGTGCCAGCAGTTTCGGGGCTAACTATGGCTACACCTTC. Residues: CASSFGANYGYTF.